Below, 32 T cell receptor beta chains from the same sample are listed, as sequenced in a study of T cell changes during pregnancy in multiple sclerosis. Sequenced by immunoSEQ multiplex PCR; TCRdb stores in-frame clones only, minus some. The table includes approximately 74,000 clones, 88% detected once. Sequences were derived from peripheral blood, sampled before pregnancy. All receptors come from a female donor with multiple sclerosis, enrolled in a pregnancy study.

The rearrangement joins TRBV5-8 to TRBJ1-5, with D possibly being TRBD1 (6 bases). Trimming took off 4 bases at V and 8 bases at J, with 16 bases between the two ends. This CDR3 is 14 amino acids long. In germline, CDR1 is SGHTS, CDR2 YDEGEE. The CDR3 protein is CASSPMRGSEPQHF. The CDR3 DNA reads TGTGCCAGCAGCCCGATGAGGGGGTCAGAGCCCCAGCATTTT.

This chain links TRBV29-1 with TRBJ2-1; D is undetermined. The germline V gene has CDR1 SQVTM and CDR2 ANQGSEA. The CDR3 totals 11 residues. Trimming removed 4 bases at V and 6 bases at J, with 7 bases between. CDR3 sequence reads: CSVGSSNEQFF. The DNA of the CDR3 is TGCAGCGTTGGGTCCAGCAATGAGCAGTTCTTC.

CDR3 residues: CASSRDRGGNSPLHF. The CDR3 DNA sequence: TGTGCCAGCAGCAGAGATAGGGGCGGTAATTCACCCCTCCACTTT. V gene TRBV7-6 combines with J gene TRBJ1-6, with a possible D match to TRBD1 (5 bases). The length of the CDR3 is 15 residues. V was trimmed by 5 bases and J by 6 bases, leaving 14 bases between them. Per the germline V gene, CDR1 is SGHVS and CDR2 is FNYEAQ. The entire variable domain, with the rest obtained from reference TRBV7-6 and TRBJ1-6, is as follows: GAGVSQSPRYKVTKRGQDVALRCDPISGHVSLYWYRQALGQGPEFLTYFNYEAQQDKSGLPNDRFSAERPEGSISTLTIQRTEQRDSAMYRCASSRDRGGNSPLHFGNGTRLTVT.

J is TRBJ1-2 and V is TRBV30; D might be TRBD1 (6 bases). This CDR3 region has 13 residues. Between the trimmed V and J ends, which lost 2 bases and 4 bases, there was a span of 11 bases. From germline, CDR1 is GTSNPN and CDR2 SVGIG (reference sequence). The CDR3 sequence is CAWSNRESYGYTF. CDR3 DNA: TGTGCCTGGAGTAACAGGGAGAGCTATGGCTACACCTTC.

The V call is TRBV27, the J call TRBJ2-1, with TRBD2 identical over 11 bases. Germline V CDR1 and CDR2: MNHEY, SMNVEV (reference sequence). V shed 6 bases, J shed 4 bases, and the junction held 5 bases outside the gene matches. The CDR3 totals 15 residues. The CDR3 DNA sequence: TGTGCCAGCAGCCCGAGACTAGCGGGATACAATGAGCAGTTCTTC. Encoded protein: CASSPRLAGYNEQFF.

This chain's CDR3 is CASSKGDSNEKLFF. CDR3 in DNA: TGCGCCAGCAGCAAGGGGGACAGCAATGAAAAACTGTTTTTT. The V gene is TRBV5-1, the J gene TRBJ1-4; 7 nucleotides match TRBD1. The CDR3 spans 14 residues. Germline V gene sequence: CDR1 SGHRS, CDR2 YFSETQ. Trimming took 4 bases from V and 5 from J; bases not matched to a gene: 5. Full variable domain (remainder filled in from reference TRBV5-1 and TRBJ1-4): KAGVTQTPRYLIKTRGQQVTLSCSPISGHRSVSWYQQTPGQGLQFLFEYFSETQRNKGNFPGRFSGRQFSNSRSEMNVSTLELGDSALYLCASSKGDSNEKLFFGSGTQLSVL.

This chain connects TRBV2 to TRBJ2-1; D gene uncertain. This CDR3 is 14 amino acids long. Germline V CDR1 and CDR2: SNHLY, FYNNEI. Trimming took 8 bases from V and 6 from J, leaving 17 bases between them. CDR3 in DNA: TGTGCCAGCGCTCTGGGTAGCTTGAGCAATGAGCAGTTCTTC. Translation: CASALGSLSNEQFF.

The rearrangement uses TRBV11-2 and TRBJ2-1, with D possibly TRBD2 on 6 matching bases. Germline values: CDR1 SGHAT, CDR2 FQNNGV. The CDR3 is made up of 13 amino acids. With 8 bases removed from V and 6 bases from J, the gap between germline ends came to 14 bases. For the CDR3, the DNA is TGTGCCAGCGGGGACTTGGTCGTCAATGAGCAGTTCTTC. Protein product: CASGDLVVNEQFF.

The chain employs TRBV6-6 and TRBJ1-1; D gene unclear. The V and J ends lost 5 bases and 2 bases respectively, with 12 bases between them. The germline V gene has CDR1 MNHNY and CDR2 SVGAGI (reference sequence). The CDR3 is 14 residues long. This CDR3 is CASSHTSINTEAFF. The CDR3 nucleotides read TGTGCCAGCAGTCATACGAGCATAAACACTGAAGCTTTCTTT.

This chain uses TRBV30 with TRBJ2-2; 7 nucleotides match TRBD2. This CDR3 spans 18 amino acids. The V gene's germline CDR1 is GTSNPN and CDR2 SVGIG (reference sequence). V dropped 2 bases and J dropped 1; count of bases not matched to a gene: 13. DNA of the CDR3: TGTGCCTGGAGTCCATGGGGAGGGATACCCCTGAACACCGGGGAGCTGTTTTTT. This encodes CAWSPWGGIPLNTGELFF.

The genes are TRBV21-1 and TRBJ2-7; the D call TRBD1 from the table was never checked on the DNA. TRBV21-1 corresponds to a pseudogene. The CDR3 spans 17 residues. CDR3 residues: CASSKKPRDRGFYEQYF. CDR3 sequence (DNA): TGTGCCAGCAGCAAAAAACCCCGGGACAGGGGGTTCTACGAGCAGTACTTC.

The CDR3 DNA follows: TGTGCCAGCAGTGATGGGTCGGCGGGAGGGGTCGGGGAGCTGTTTTTT. This sequence encodes CASSDGSAGGVGELFF. J is TRBJ2-2 and V is TRBV6-1; 9 bases agree with TRBD2. J gave up 7 bases and V 3 bases, and 9 bases lay outside the gene matches. Looked up from germline, CDR1 is MNHNS and CDR2 is SASEGT. The CDR3 covers 16 residues.

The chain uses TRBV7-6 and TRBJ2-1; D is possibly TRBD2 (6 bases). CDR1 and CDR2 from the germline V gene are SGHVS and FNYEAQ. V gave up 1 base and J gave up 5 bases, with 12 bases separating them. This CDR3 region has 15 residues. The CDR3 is CASSLVAGYDNEQFF. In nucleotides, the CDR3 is TGTGCCAGCAGCTTAGTGGCGGGATACGACAATGAGCAGTTCTTC.

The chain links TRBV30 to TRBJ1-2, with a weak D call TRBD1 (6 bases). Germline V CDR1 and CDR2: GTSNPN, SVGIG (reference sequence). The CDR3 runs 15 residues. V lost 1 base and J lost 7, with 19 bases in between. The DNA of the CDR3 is TGTGCCTGGAGTGCCTTTTTGGGGGCGATCCGTGGCTACACCTTC. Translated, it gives CAWSAFLGAIRGYTF.

CDR3 amino acids: CASSGGHYYGYTF. The CDR3 DNA sequence: TGTGCCAGCAGCGGGGGACATTATTATGGCTACACCTTC. The chain recombines TRBV9 with TRBJ1-2, with D tentatively TRBD1 (6 bases). The CDR3 has 13 residues. The germline gives CDR1 SGDLS, CDR2 YYNGEE. V was clipped by 3 bases and J by 5 bases, with 11 bases between them. Complete variable domain (other parts from reference TRBV9 and TRBJ1-2): DSGVTQTPKHLITATGQRVTLRCSPRSGDLSVYWYQQSLDQGLQFLIQYYNGEERAKGNILERFSAQQFPDLHSELNLSSLELGDSALYFCASSGGHYYGYTFGSGTRLTVV.

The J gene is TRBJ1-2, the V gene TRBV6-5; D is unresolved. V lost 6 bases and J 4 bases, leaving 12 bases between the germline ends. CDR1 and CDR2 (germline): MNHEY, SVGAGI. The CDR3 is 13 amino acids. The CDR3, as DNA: TGTGCCAGCAGACTATCCAGTAGCTATGGCTACACCTTC. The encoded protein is CASRLSSSYGYTF.

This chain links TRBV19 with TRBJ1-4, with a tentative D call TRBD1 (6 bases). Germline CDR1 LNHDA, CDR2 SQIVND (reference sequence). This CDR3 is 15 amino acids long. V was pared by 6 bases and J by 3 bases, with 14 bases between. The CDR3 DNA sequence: TGTGCCAGTAGGCCAGGGGTAGTACCTAATGAAAAACTGTTTTTT. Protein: CASRPGVVPNEKLFF.

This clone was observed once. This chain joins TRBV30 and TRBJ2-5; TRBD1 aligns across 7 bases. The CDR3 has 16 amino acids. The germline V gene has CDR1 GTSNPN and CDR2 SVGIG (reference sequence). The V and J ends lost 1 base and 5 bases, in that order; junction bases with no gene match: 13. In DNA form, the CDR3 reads TGTGCCTGGAGTGGTAAGGGGGCAGGGATGGAGGAGACCCAGTACTTC. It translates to CAWSGKGAGMEETQYF.

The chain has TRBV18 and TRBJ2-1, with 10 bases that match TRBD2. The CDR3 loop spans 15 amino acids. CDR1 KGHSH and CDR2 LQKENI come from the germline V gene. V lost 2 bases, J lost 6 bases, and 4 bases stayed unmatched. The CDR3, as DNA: TGTGCCAGCTCACCAGCCGGGACTAGCGCCAATGAGCAGTTCTTC. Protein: CASSPAGTSANEQFF.

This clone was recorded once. Written as DNA, the CDR3 is TGCGCCAGCAGCCAAGAGGCGGGGGGAAATTCACCCCTCCACTTT. As protein: CASSQEAGGNSPLHF. The gene calls are TRBV4-3 and TRBJ1-6; possibly TRBD1 for D (5 bases). The V gene lost 0 bases and the J gene lost 7 bases, with 10 bases spanning the gap. Per the germline V gene, CDR1 is LGHNA and CDR2 is YSLEER. The CDR3 contains 15 residues.

In DNA, the CDR3 is TGCGCCAGCGTCCCCGACCGGGGTGAGCAGTTCTTC. The encoded protein is CASVPDRGEQFF. The chain recombines TRBV5-1 with TRBJ2-1; possibly TRBD2 for D (5 bases). There are 12 residues in the CDR3. From germline, CDR1 is SGHRS and CDR2 YFSETQ. Trimming removed 7 bases at V and 9 bases at J, with 14 bases between.

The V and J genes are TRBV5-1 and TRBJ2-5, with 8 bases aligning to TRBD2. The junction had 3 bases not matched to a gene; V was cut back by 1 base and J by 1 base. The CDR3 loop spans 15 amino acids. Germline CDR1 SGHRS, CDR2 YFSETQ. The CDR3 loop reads CASSLLLAGQETQYF. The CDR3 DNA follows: TGCGCCAGCAGCTTGCTGCTAGCGGGCCAAGAGACCCAGTACTTC.

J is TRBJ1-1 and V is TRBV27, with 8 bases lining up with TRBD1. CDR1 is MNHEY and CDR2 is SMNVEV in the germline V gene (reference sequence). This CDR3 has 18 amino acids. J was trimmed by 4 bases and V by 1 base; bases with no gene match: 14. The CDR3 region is CASSLLSRTGSFGTEAFF. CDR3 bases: TGTGCCAGCAGTTTATTGTCGAGGACAGGGAGTTTCGGCACTGAAGCTTTCTTT.

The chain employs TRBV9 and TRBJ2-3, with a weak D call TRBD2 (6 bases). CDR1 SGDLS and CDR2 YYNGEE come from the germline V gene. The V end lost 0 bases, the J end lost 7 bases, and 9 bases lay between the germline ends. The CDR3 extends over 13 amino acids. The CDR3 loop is CASSVGRGNTQYF. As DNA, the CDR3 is TGTGCCAGCAGCGTAGGTCGGGGGAATACGCAGTATTTT. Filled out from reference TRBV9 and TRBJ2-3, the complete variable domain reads DSGVTQTPKHLITATGQRVTLRCSPRSGDLSVYWYQQSLDQGLQFLIQYYNGEERAKGNILERFSAQQFPDLHSELNLSSLELGDSALYFCASSVGRGNTQYFGPGTRLTVL.

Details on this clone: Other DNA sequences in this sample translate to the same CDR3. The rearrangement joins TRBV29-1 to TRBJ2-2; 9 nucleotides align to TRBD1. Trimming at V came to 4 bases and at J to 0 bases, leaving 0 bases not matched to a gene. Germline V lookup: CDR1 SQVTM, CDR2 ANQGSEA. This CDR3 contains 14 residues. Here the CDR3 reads CSVGQGANTGELFF. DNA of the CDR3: TGCAGCGTTGGACAGGGGGCGAACACCGGGGAGCTGTTTTTT.

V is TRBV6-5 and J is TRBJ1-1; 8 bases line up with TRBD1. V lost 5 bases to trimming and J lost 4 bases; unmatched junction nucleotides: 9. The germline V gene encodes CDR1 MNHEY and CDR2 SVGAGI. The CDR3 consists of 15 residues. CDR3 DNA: TGTGCCAGCAGTGCCGACAGGGGTGGGAGCACTGAAGCTTTCTTT. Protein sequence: CASSADRGGSTEAFF.

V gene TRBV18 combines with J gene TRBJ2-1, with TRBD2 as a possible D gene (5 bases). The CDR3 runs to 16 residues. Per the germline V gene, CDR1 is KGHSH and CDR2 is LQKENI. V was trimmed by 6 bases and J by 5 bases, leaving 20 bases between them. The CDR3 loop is CASSAGFGIYNNEQFF. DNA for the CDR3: TGTGCCAGCTCCGCCGGATTCGGGATTTACAACAATGAGCAGTTCTTC.

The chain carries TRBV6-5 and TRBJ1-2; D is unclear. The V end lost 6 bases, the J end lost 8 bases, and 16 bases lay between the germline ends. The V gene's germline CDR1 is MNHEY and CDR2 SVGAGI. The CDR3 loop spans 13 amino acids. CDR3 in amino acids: CASRSTALFGYTF. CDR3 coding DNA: TGTGCCAGCAGGTCTACAGCCCTCTTCGGCTACACCTTC.

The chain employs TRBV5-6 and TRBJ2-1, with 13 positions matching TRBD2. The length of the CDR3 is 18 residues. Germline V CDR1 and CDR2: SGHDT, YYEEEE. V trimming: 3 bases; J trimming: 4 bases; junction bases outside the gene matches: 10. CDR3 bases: TGTGCCAGCAGCTCGCCCCAGGGACTAGCGGGGAGATACAATGAGCAGTTCTTC. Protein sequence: CASSSPQGLAGRYNEQFF. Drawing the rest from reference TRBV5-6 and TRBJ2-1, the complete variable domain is DAGVTQSPTHLIKTRGQQVTLRCSPKSGHDTVSWYQQALGQGPQFIFQYYEEEERQRGNFPDRFSGHQFPNYSSELNVNALLLGDSALYLCASSSPQGLAGRYNEQFFGPGTRLTVL.

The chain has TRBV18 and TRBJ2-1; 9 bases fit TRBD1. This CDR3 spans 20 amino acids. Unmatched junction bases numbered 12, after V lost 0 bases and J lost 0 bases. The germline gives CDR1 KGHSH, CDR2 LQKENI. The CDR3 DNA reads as TGTGCCAGCTCACCACCGACGGGACAGGGTAACGGGGGCTCCTACAATGAGCAGTTCTTC. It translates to CASSPPTGQGNGGSYNEQFF.

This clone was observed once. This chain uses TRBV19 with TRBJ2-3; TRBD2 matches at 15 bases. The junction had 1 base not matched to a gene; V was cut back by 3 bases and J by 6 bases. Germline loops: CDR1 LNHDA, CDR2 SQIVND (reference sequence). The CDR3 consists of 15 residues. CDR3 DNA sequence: TGTGCCAGTAGTATTGGGACTAGCGGGGGGGATACGCAGTATTTT. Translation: CASSIGTSGGDTQYF.

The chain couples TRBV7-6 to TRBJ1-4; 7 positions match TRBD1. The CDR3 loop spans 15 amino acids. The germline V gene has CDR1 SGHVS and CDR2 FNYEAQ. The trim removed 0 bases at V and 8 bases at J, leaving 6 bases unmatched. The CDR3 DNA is TGTGCCAGCAGCTTAGCCGACAGGGTAGGCGAAAAACTGTTTTTT. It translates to CASSLADRVGEKLFF.